The 25 T cell receptor beta chains below all came from one sample that was sequenced in a study of identifying expanded T cells in peripheral blood. Clones were sequenced by immunoSEQ multiplex PCR, and TCRdb holds only the in-frame ones, with some missing. Of 81,000 or so clones in the sample, about 83% were seen once. Material: blood. These receptors were obtained from a person aged 18-70 years in good health.

This clone was seen only a few times. The chain couples TRBV7-3 to TRBJ2-7; D may be TRBD1 or TRBD2 (5 bases each). The CDR3 runs to 17 residues. Trimming took off 6 bases at V and 3 bases at J, with 24 bases between the two ends. Germline V gene sequence: CDR1 SGHTA, CDR2 FQGTGA. CDR3 in DNA: TGTGCCAGCAGTCCCCTCCGGGACGCGAAACCCGTCTACGAGCAGTACTTC. Translation gives CASSPLRDAKPVYEQYF.

This clone was seen only a few times. The junction departs from the called germline gene at one end, perhaps through a read error. V usage is TRBV5-1 and J usage is TRBJ2-1, with 9 bases identical to TRBD1. CDR1 is SGHRS and CDR2 is YFSETQ in the germline V gene. This CDR3 comprises 15 residues. The CDR3 spells CASRLGTGILNEQFF. CDR3 coding DNA: TGCGCCAGCAGGTTGGGGACAGGGATTCTCAATGAGCAGTTCTTC.

The rearrangement joins TRBV19 to TRBJ2-1, with 10 bases that match TRBD2. The CDR3 has 14 amino acids. Germline-derived CDR1 and CDR2 are LNHDA and SQIVND (reference sequence). J gave up 6 bases and V 3 bases, and 2 bases lay outside the gene matches. In DNA form, the CDR3 reads TGTGCCAGTAGTATCTCTAGCGGGGGCAATGAGCAGTTCTTC. Its protein is CASSISSGGNEQFF.

This rearrangement joins TRBV7-8 to TRBJ2-7; 11 bases map to TRBD1. Unmatched junction bases numbered 5, after V lost 3 bases and J lost 4 bases. This CDR3 region has 15 residues. Germline CDR1 SGHVS, CDR2 FQNEAQ. CDR3 loop: CASSFSGTGGYEQYF. The CDR3, as DNA: TGTGCCAGCAGCTTCTCCGGGACAGGGGGGTACGAGCAGTACTTC.

This clone was seen once. The chain joins TRBV25-1 to TRBJ1-4; 7 bases line up with TRBD1. CDR3 length: 15 amino acids. Germline CDR1 is MGHDK and CDR2 is SYGVNS. Trimming cost V 4 bases and J 6 bases; bases outside gene matches: 8. CDR3 residues: CASSVHRGVDEKLFF. CDR3 coding DNA: TGTGCCAGCAGTGTGCACAGGGGAGTGGATGAAAAACTGTTTTTT.

CDR3 amino acids: CASSTGANTDTQYF. CDR3 bases: TGTGCCAGTTCGACAGGGGCAAACACAGATACGCAGTATTTT. The rearrangement links TRBV19 to TRBJ2-3, with 8 positions matching TRBD1. J was trimmed by 2 bases and V by 8 bases; bases with no gene match: 6. CDR3 length: 14 amino acids. Germline CDR1 and CDR2: LNHDA and SQIVND (reference sequence).

A word on this clone: Other DNA sequences in the sample encode the same CDR3. This chain connects TRBV9 to TRBJ2-1; D call uncertain. The germline V and J ends were trimmed by 0 bases and 5 bases, with 6 bases remaining between them. CDR3 size: 13 residues. CDR1 and CDR2 from the germline V gene are SGDLS and YYNGEE. The CDR3 DNA follows: TGTGCCAGCAGCGTAGGACCGAACAATGAGCAGTTCTTC. This gives the protein CASSVGPNNEQFF.

This clone was seen a single time. The V and J genes are TRBV14 and TRBJ2-3; 10 bases line up with TRBD1. The CDR3 covers 14 residues. The ends lost 3 bases at V and 4 bases at J; junction bases unmatched: 1. Germline V gene sequence: CDR1 SGHDN, CDR2 FVKESK. The CDR3 bases are TGTGCCAGCAGCCAGACAGGGGGCTCAGATACGCAGTATTTT. This encodes CASSQTGGSDTQYF. The full variable domain, rest sourced from reference TRBV14 and TRBJ2-3, is EAGVTQFPSHSVIEKGQTVTLRCDPISGHDNLYWYRRVMGKEIKFLLHFVKESKQDESGMPNNRFLAERTGGTYSTLKVQPAELEDSGVYFCASSQTGGSDTQYFGPGTRLTVL.

The CDR3 sequence: CASSPLATFYTEAFF. The CDR3 DNA sequence: TGTGCCAGCAGCCCTCTTGCCACCTTCTACACTGAAGCTTTCTTT. The rearrangement links TRBV7-9 to TRBJ1-1; D gene ambiguous. The CDR3 covers 15 residues. V lost 5 bases to trimming and J lost 3 bases, with 16 bases between them. Germline lookup yields CDR1 SEHNR and CDR2 FQNEAQ (reference sequence).

The V and J genes are TRBV15 and TRBJ2-1; TRBD2 matches 14 bases. Trimming at V came to 3 bases and at J to 7 bases, leaving 11 bases not matched to a gene. Germline values: CDR1 LNHNV, CDR2 YYDKDF (reference sequence). The CDR3 has 18 residues. CDR3 sequence: CATSRIGGGLAGVNEQFF. CDR3 in DNA: TGTGCCACCAGCAGGATCGGTGGGGGACTAGCGGGAGTTAATGAGCAGTTCTTC.

J is TRBJ2-7 and V is TRBV4-3; D tentatively reads TRBD1 or TRBD2 (5 bases each). Looked up from germline, CDR1 is LGHNA and CDR2 is YSLEER. The CDR3 covers 15 residues. V was trimmed by 0 bases and J by 1 base, leaving 10 bases between them. CDR3 residues: CASSQDGGNSYEQYF. CDR3 nucleotides: TGCGCCAGCAGCCAAGATGGGGGTAATTCCTACGAGCAGTACTTC.

The chain uses TRBV4-2 and TRBJ2-1; D not certain. The CDR3 runs to 14 residues. Germline V gene sequence: CDR1 LGHNA, CDR2 YNFKEQ. Trimming stripped 7 bases from V and 0 bases from J, with 10 bases between. DNA of the CDR3: TGTGCCAGCAAAGACGCGAGCTCCTACAATGAGCAGTTCTTC. Amino acid sequence: CASKDASSYNEQFF.

The DNA for the CDR3 is TGTGCCAGTAGTCAACCACCGGACAGGGGAACTGGAAACACCATATATTTT. It yields the protein CASSQPPDRGTGNTIYF. The V and J genes are TRBV19 and TRBJ1-3; 9 bases line up with TRBD1. This CDR3 comprises 17 residues. V dropped 5 bases and J dropped 2; count of bases not matched to a gene: 10. Germline V gives CDR1 LNHDA, CDR2 SQIVND (reference sequence).

The CDR3 protein is CASSVDIGIYEQYF. CDR3 DNA sequence: TGTGCCAGCAGTGTTGATATCGGGATCTACGAGCAGTACTTC. The chain is built from TRBV6-1 and TRBJ2-7; a possible D gene is TRBD2 (5 bases). From germline, CDR1 is MNHNS and CDR2 SASEGT. Trimming took off 4 bases at V and 3 bases at J, with 13 bases between the two ends. This CDR3 spans 14 amino acids.

The rearrangement links TRBV6-4 to TRBJ2-1; the match to TRBD2 covers 13 bases. V lost 4 bases, J lost 6 bases, and 6 bases stayed unmatched. The CDR3 is 16 amino acids. Per germline, CDR1 MRHNA and CDR2 SNTAGT. The chain's CDR3 is CASSAQGLAGINEQFF. CDR3 in DNA: TGTGCCAGCAGTGCCCAGGGACTAGCGGGAATCAATGAGCAGTTCTTC.

The V and J genes are TRBV10-3 and TRBJ1-2, with 12 bases that match TRBD1. The CDR3 spans 16 residues. CDR1 is ENHRY, CDR2 SYGVKD, per germline. V was clipped by 0 bases and J by 6 bases; unmatched bases: 5. CDR3 in amino acids: CAISESGQGAMDGYTF. The CDR3 DNA reads as TGTGCCATCAGTGAGTCGGGACAGGGGGCCATGGATGGCTACACCTTC.

J is TRBJ1-1 and V is TRBV19, with D uncertain. Germline CDR1 and CDR2: LNHDA and SQIVND (reference sequence). Trimming pared 5 bases from V and 0 bases from J, leaving 22 bases between. The length of the CDR3 is 18 residues. CDR3 DNA: TGTGCCAGTAGTCCCTTCCTACTTGACACCAAGATGAACACTGAAGCTTTCTTT. It translates to CASSPFLLDTKMNTEAFF.

The chain uses TRBV10-3 and TRBJ2-7, with a possible D match to TRBD1 (5 bases). This CDR3 comprises 14 residues. Germline CDR1 ENHRY, CDR2 SYGVKD. Trimming stripped 4 bases from V and 4 bases from J, with 14 bases between. CDR3 amino acids: CAISGSGDSYEQYF. CDR3 DNA: TGTGCCATCAGTGGGTCCGGCGACAGTTACGAGCAGTACTTC.

The V call is TRBV7-3, the J call TRBJ2-1, with 9 bases that match TRBD2. The CDR3 consists of 16 residues. The germline gives CDR1 SGHTA, CDR2 FQGTGA. Unmatched junction bases numbered 2, after V lost 2 bases and J lost 0 bases. This CDR3 reads CASSLEAGGSYNEQFF. As DNA, the CDR3 is TGTGCCAGCAGCTTAGAAGCGGGAGGCTCCTACAATGAGCAGTTCTTC.

The V call is TRBV6-1, the J call TRBJ2-7; a possible D gene is TRBD2 (7 bases). Germline V lookup: CDR1 MNHNS, CDR2 SASEGT. The CDR3 is made up of 17 amino acids. With 3 bases removed from V and 2 bases from J, the gap between germline ends came to 20 bases. The CDR3 DNA is TGTGCCAGCAGTGAGTCTTCGGGGGGCGGGTTTCCCTACGAGCAGTACTTC. Residues: CASSESSGGGFPYEQYF.

This chain connects TRBV25-1 to TRBJ2-1; D remains ambiguous. The CDR3 covers 11 residues. Deletions cut 5 bases from V and 8 bases from J, with 7 bases between. Germline CDR1 MGHDK, CDR2 SYGVNS. CDR3 amino acids: CASSQGYEQFF. In nucleotides, the CDR3 is TGTGCCAGCAGTCAAGGTTATGAGCAGTTCTTC.

The V gene is TRBV13, the J gene TRBJ2-4, with D possibly being TRBD2 (5 bases). V lost 0 bases to trimming and J lost 0 bases, with 12 bases between them. The V gene's germline CDR1 is PRHDT and CDR2 FYEKMQ (reference sequence). This CDR3 comprises 17 residues. The CDR3 bases are TGTGCCAGCAGCTTAGGCGGGGAATGGGAAGCCAAAAACATTCAGTACTTC. This codes for CASSLGGEWEAKNIQYF.

V gene TRBV27 combines with J gene TRBJ2-3; 12 nucleotides line up with TRBD2. Germline CDR1 and CDR2: MNHEY and SMNVEV (reference sequence). The CDR3 sequence is 15 residues long. V dropped 6 bases and J dropped 4; count of bases not matched to a gene: 5. CDR3: CASRRTSGNPDTQYF. The CDR3 nucleotides read TGTGCCAGCAGACGGACTAGCGGGAACCCAGATACGCAGTATTTT.

This clone was counted once. The gene calls are TRBV7-8 and TRBJ2-7; D may be TRBD2 (6 bases). The ends were cut back, 7 bases at V and 2 bases at J, with 18 bases in the middle. There are 15 residues in the CDR3. The germline V gene encodes CDR1 SGHVS and CDR2 FQNEAQ. The CDR3, as DNA: TGTGCCAGCACCCATCGGAGGGCGGCGCCCTACGAGCAGTACTTC. Its protein product is CASTHRRAAPYEQYF.

Only a few counts were recorded for this clone. This chain links TRBV5-8 with TRBJ1-2; D is unclear. Trimming stripped 2 bases from V and 6 bases from J, with 14 bases between. This CDR3 is 14 amino acids long. The germline V gene has CDR1 SGHTS and CDR2 YDEGEE. The CDR3: CASSLMSVSNGYTF. Here the CDR3 DNA reads TGTGCCAGCAGCTTAATGTCAGTGTCGAATGGCTACACCTTC. Full variable domain (rest looked up from reference TRBV5-8 and TRBJ1-2): EAGVTQSPTHLIKTRGQQATLRCSPISGHTSVYWYQQALGLGLQFLLWYDEGEERNRGNFPPRFSGRQFPNYSSELNVNALELEDSALYLCASSLMSVSNGYTFGSGTRLTVV.